Each of the 17 T cell receptor beta chains below was sequenced from the same sample in a study of blood T cells in healthy people across ages. Primed by a sample-barcoded 5' primer and a J-beta primer mix, a second PCR proceeded for 7 to 11 cycles. TCRdb analysed the 5' RACE reads with MiXCR anew, one entry per CDR3 protein. The data show 1.5 million or so distinct CDR3 sequences, around two fifths seen once. Specimen: blood. These receptors originate from a woman under 30 in good health.

The chain carries TRBV21-1 and TRBJ2-7. TRBV21-1 is shown as a pseudogene. The CDR3 extends over 15 amino acids. The CDR3 protein is CASSKVLRPSYEQYF. For the CDR3, the DNA is TGTGCCAGCAGCAAGGTCCTTAGACCTTCCTACGAGCAGTACTTC.

This clonotype showed up many times. The V gene is TRBV4-1, the J gene TRBJ2-1; D is tentatively TRBD1 or TRBD2 (5 bases each). The germline V gene has CDR1 MGHRA and CDR2 YSYEKL. Trimming took off 5 bases at V and 4 bases at J, with 15 bases between the two ends. The CDR3 sequence is 15 residues long. The CDR3 DNA is TGCGCCAGCAGCTTCCAGGGCTCGGGGTACAATGAGCAGTTCTTC. Translated, it gives CASSFQGSGYNEQFF.

This clonotype showed up just a few times. The rearrangement links TRBV5-1 to TRBJ1-5; no firm D call. CDR3 length: 15 amino acids. The ends were cut back, 1 base at V and 1 base at J, with 9 bases in the middle. The germline gives CDR1 SGHRS, CDR2 YFSETQ. The CDR3 region is CASSLSGRSNQPQHF. DNA of the CDR3: TGCGCCAGCAGCTTGTCCGGCAGGAGCAATCAGCCCCAGCATTTT.

This clonotype was seen more than once but under ten times. The chain carries TRBV7-9 and TRBJ2-7; D unresolved. This CDR3 spans 12 amino acids. In germline, CDR1 is SEHNR, CDR2 FQNEAQ (reference sequence). The V end lost 0 bases, the J end lost 9 bases, and 9 bases lay between the germline ends. The CDR3 coding sequence is TGTGCCAGCAGCTTAGCGATTGTTGGGCAGTACTTC. Amino acid sequence: CASSLAIVGQYF. Complete variable domain (other parts from reference TRBV7-9 and TRBJ2-7): DTGVSQNPRHKITKRGQNVTFRCDPISEHNRLYWYRQTLGQGPEFLTYFQNEAQLEKSRLLSDRFSAERPKGSFSTLEIQRTEQGDSAMYLCASSLAIVGQYFGPGTRLTVT.

The chain combines TRBV10-3 with TRBJ2-7; weak D call: TRBD1 (6 bases). This CDR3 has 12 residues. V was shortened by 7 bases and J by 8 bases, with 15 bases between the two germline ends. Germline assignment: CDR1 ENHRY and CDR2 SYGVKD. The CDR3: CAIKPDSLQQYF. The CDR3 nucleotides read TGTGCCATCAAGCCGGACAGCCTTCAGCAGTACTTC.

CDR3: CSARGTSGTEQYF. The CDR3 nucleotides are TGCAGTGCTAGAGGTACTAGCGGCACCGAGCAGTACTTC. The chain uses TRBV20-1 and TRBJ2-7, with 8 bases fitting TRBD2. Germline-derived CDR1 and CDR2 are DFQATT and SNEGSKA (reference sequence). J lost 6 bases, V lost 1 base, and 5 bases had no gene match. This CDR3 has 13 amino acids.

In regard to this clonotype: At one end the junction does not follow the germline gene, possibly because of a read error. V usage is TRBV12-3 or TRBV12-4 and J usage is TRBJ2-7, with 10 bases fitting TRBD2. The CDR3 has 15 amino acids. The CDR3: CASRLAGGPSYEQYF. The CDR3 DNA sequence: TGTGCCAGCAGATTAGCGGGGGGACCCTCCTACGAGCAGTACTTC.

The rearrangement links TRBV6-1 to TRBJ2-5, with D tentatively TRBD2 (5 bases). Germline values: CDR1 MNHNS, CDR2 SASEGT. The CDR3 spans 16 residues. V lost 1 base and J lost 4, with 16 bases in between. CDR3: CASSEGTASRTETQYF. DNA of the CDR3: TGTGCCAGCAGTGAAGGGACGGCTAGCCGGACAGAGACCCAGTACTTC.

This clonotype was detected only a few times. The rearrangement links TRBV7-2 to TRBJ2-7; a weak D match, TRBD1 (5 bases). Trimming stripped 1 base from V and 3 bases from J, with 10 bases between. Per germline, CDR1 SGHTA and CDR2 FQGNSA. The CDR3 consists of 14 residues. The CDR3 DNA sequence: TGTGCCAGCAGCTTAGGAACAAGGGGCTACGAGCAGTACTTC. As protein: CASSLGTRGYEQYF.

This clonotype came up a few times. V and J are TRBV2 and TRBJ2-4, with D perhaps TRBD2 (6 bases). CDR3 length: 14 amino acids. V shed 4 bases and J shed 4 bases, with 11 bases lying between them. Germline V lookup: CDR1 SNHLY, CDR2 FYNNEI. The CDR3 region has the DNA TGTGCCAGCAGTGCCCAGCGGGTGAAAAACATTCAGTACTTC. Translation: CASSAQRVKNIQYF.

This chain links TRBV12-3 or TRBV12-4 with TRBJ1-2, with 8 bases lining up with TRBD1. The V gene end was trimmed by 6 bases and the J gene end by 8 bases; junction bases not matched to a gene: 20. The CDR3 is 17 amino acids. In nucleotides, the CDR3 is TGTGCCAGCAGACATTCGAGCGGAGGGCAGGGGGCTAGAGGCTACACCTTC. It specifies CASRHSSGGQGARGYTF.

The chain couples TRBV27 to TRBJ2-5; a weak D match, TRBD2 (6 bases). Trimming took 6 bases from V and 1 from J, leaving 15 bases between them. The germline V gene encodes CDR1 MNHEY and CDR2 SMNVEV (reference sequence). There are 15 residues in the CDR3. CDR3 amino acids: CASSLALGGQETQYF. The CDR3 coding sequence is TGTGCCAGCAGCTTAGCTCTGGGAGGCCAAGAGACCCAGTACTTC.

This clonotype was found a few times. The rearrangement uses TRBV29-1 and TRBJ2-7; D is unclear. Trimming pared 2 bases from V and 0 bases from J, leaving 8 bases between. The CDR3 length is 13 residues. The germline V gene encodes CDR1 SQVTM and CDR2 ANQGSEA. The CDR3 region has the DNA TGCAGCGTTGAACAGGAGAGCTCCTACGAGCAGTACTTC. The encoded protein is CSVEQESSYEQYF.

This chain connects TRBV11-1 to TRBJ2-4; D call uncertain. CDR3 size: 15 residues. The V end was cut by 3 bases, the J end by 1 base, with 10 bases between. Germline CDR1 reads SGHAT; CDR2 reads FQDESV (reference sequence). The CDR3 DNA follows: TGTGCCAGCAGCTTGGGAATAGGGGCCAAAAACATTCAGTACTTC. It encodes CASSLGIGAKNIQYF.

The chain joins TRBV25-1 to TRBJ2-7; a possible D gene is TRBD1 (6 bases). TRBJ2-5 explains the end of the DNA better; the J call may be wrong. This CDR3 comprises 13 residues. From germline, CDR1 is MGHDK and CDR2 SYGVNS. CDR3 protein: CASSDGDKRTQYF. The CDR3 bases are TGTGCCAGCAGTGATGGGGACAAGCGGACCCAGTACTTC.

This clonotype was counted a few times. The chain carries TRBV4-2 and TRBJ2-1, with 13 bases identical to TRBD2. Germline V lookup: CDR1 LGHNA, CDR2 YNFKEQ. This CDR3 spans 14 amino acids. J gave up 15 bases and V 3 bases, and 8 bases lay outside the gene matches. The CDR3 region has the DNA TGTGCCAGCAGCCAGAGTGGGACTAGCGGGATCCTGTTCTTC. Amino acid sequence: CASSQSGTSGILFF.

The V and J genes are TRBV6-6 and TRBJ1-3; D not certain. V lost 2 bases and J lost 4, with 6 bases in between. Germline-derived CDR1 and CDR2 are MNHNY and SVGAGI (reference sequence). The CDR3 runs 13 residues. The CDR3 reads CASSYETGNTIYF. The CDR3 DNA reads TGTGCCAGCAGTTACGAAACGGGAAACACCATATATTTT.